This is a list of T cell receptor beta chains from one sample in a study of T cell responses to AZD1222 COVID-19 vaccine. TCRdb keeps only in-frame clones here, not all; method: immunoSEQ multiplex PCR. The table records 90,000 to 120,000 clones, around nine tenths of them present only once. Sequencing was performed on peripheral blood, taken 28 days after the second AZD1222 dose. These receptors all stem from an adult who received the AZD1222 COVID-19 vaccine. CDR3s include the opening cysteine and the closing phenylalanine or tryptophan. D genes are given only for firm matches. The listing skips clone size in some rows; elsewhere it reads once, few, many or a size class.

d_call j_call clone_size v_call cdr3_length cdr3_nt cdr3_aa
- TRBJ2-3 - TRBV28 16 TGTGCCAGCAGCCCTCGGGGGAAGCGGGTCACAGATACGCAGTATTTT CASSPRGKRVTDTQYF
TRBD1 TRBJ1-4 - TRBV5-1 16 TGCGCCAGCAGCTCCCACCCGGGACAGGGTGGTGAAAAACTGTTTTTT CASSSHPGQGGEKLFF
- TRBJ2-1 - TRBV6-5 14 TGTGCCAGCGGCAGGAATTCCGCCTACAATGAGCAGTTCTTC CASGRNSAYNEQFF
- TRBJ2-5 - TRBV5-1 13 TGCGCCAGCAGCCCCACCGCCCAAGAGACCCAGTACTTC CASSPTAQETQYF
- TRBJ1-4 - TRBV5-6 14 TGTGCCAGCAGCCTCGGACAAAGGGATGAAAAACTGTTTTTT CASSLGQRDEKLFF
TRBD1 TRBJ2-1 - TRBV5-6 17 TGTGCCAGCAGCTTGATTGGCGGGGACAGGGACTACAATGAGCAGTTCTTC CASSLIGGDRDYNEQFF
TRBD1 TRBJ1-3 - TRBV19 17 TGTGCCAGTAGTTCAGGATCCGGGACAGGGAGCAGAAACACCATATATTTT CASSSGSGTGSRNTIYF
TRBD1 TRBJ1-2 - TRBV28 16 TGTGCCAGCAGTTTACTTCACAGGGGGGGTCAATTAGACTACACCTTC CASSLLHRGGQLDYTF
TRBD1 TRBJ1-6 - TRBV5-1 15 TGCGCCAGCAGCGAGGGACAGGCGAATAATTCACCCCTCCACTTT CASSEGQANNSPLHF
- TRBJ1-5 - TRBV7-2 13 TGTGCCAGCAGCTTCCGCGGGAATCAGCCCCAGCATTTT CASSFRGNQPQHF
- TRBJ2-7 - TRBV18 12 TGTGCCAGCTCACCGGGCTTGGAAGAGCAGTACTTC CASSPGLEEQYF
- TRBJ1-2 - TRBV4-1 13 TGCGCCAGCAGCCCCCCCCACGATGCCTTGAACACCTTC CASSPPHDALNTF
- TRBJ2-2 - TRBV7-9 14 TGTGCCAGCAGCTTTGACAGGAACACCGGGGAGCTGTTTTTT CASSFDRNTGELFF
- TRBJ2-7 - TRBV6-5 12 TGTGCCAGCAGTTCTACTGTCTACGAGCAGTACTTC CASSSTVYEQYF
- TRBJ1-1 - TRBV6-5 14 TGTGCCAGCAGTTACTCGCCGCCAGGACGTGAAGCTTTCTTT CASSYSPPGREAFF
- TRBJ1-1 - TRBV12-3/TRBV12-4 13 TGTGCCAGCTCCACAGGTATGAACACTGAAGCTTTCTTT CASSTGMNTEAFF
- TRBJ2-3 - TRBV19 15 TGTGCCAGTAGAGGTAGGGGGGTCCGCACAGATACGCAGTATTTT CASRGRGVRTDTQYF
TRBD2 TRBJ2-1 - TRBV18 18 TGTGCCAGCTCACCCTGGACTAGCGGGGGCCAGTTGTCGAATGAGCAGTTCTTC CASSPWTSGGQLSNEQFF
- TRBJ2-7 - TRBV19 18 TGTGCCAGTAGTATCTCTTCGGGCAGGGCGACATTTTCCTACGAGCAGTACTTC CASSISSGRATFSYEQYF
TRBD2 TRBJ2-7 few TRBV27 17 TGTGCCAGCAGTTTCCGATGGACTAGCGGGAGTGTCCACGAGCAGTACTTC CASSFRWTSGSVHEQYF
- TRBJ2-2 - TRBV14 14 TGTGCCAGCAGGTGGACAGCCTCCGCCGGGGAGCTGTTTTTT CASRWTASAGELFF
- TRBJ2-7 - TRBV28 14 TGTGCCAGCAGTTTTATAGGGGGAGGCTACGAGCAGTACTTC CASSFIGGGYEQYF
TRBD2 TRBJ2-3 - TRBV5-1 14 TGCGCCAGCAGCTTGACTAGCGGGGCTGATACGCAGTATTTT CASSLTSGADTQYF
- TRBJ1-4 once TRBV5-8 15 TGTGCCAGCAGCTTGTTGACAGGCCCTTCTGAAAAACTGTTTTTT CASSLLTGPSEKLFF
TRBD2 TRBJ2-1 - TRBV3-1/TRBV3-2 16 TGTGCCAGCAGCCAAGATGGGACTAGCCCATACAATGAGCAGTTCTTC CASSQDGTSPYNEQFF
- TRBJ1-1 - TRBV7-9 11 TGTGCCAGCAGCACGTACACTGAAGCTTTCTTT CASSTYTEAFF
- TRBJ2-5 - TRBV6-5 15 TGTGCCAGCAGTTACACCGAACACAGGCAAGAGACCCAGTACTTC CASSYTEHRQETQYF
- TRBJ1-5 - TRBV5-4 14 TGTGCCAGCAGCCTAAGGGGAAGCAATCAGCCCCAGCATTTT CASSLRGSNQPQHF
- TRBJ1-6 - TRBV6-5 15 TGTGCCAGCAGTTACTCGAACAGGTTAAATTCACCCCTCCACTTT CASSYSNRLNSPLHF
- TRBJ1-4 - TRBV5-1 14 TGCGCCAGCAGCTTTTACGCAACTAATGAAAAACTGTTTTTT CASSFYATNEKLFF
- TRBJ1-2 - TRBV4-1 15 TGCGCCAGCAGCCAAGTGATTCTTCCTAACTATGGCTACACCTTC CASSQVILPNYGYTF
- TRBJ2-7 few TRBV4-1 12 TGCGCCAGCAGCCCCCAGGGGCGAGAGCAGTACTTC CASSPQGREQYF
- TRBJ2-3 - TRBV6-5 15 TGTGCCAGCAGTTACCTCGGACAGCACACAGATACGCAGTATTTT CASSYLGQHTDTQYF
- TRBJ1-1 - TRBV5-1 16 TGCGCCAGCAGCCCTCTCAGGGATATGTGGAACACTGAAGCTTTCTTT CASSPLRDMWNTEAFF
- TRBJ2-5 - TRBV3-1/TRBV3-2 16 TGTGCCAGCAGCCAATTAATAGCGGATAGTCAAGAGACCCAGTACTTC CASSQLIADSQETQYF
- TRBJ1-2 - TRBV11-3 13 TGTGCCAGCAGCTTAGCTGGGGGGCGAGGCTACACCTTC CASSLAGGRGYTF
TRBD1 TRBJ1-2 - TRBV10-3 15 TGTGCCATCAGTGAGTCGGGACAGAAGAACTATGGCTACACCTTC CAISESGQKNYGYTF